What follows are 27 T cell receptor beta chains derived from one specimen sequenced in a study of T cell responses to AZD1222 COVID-19 vaccine. This table comes from immunoSEQ multiplex PCR, and its TCRdb copy is limited to in-frame clones, with some not included. This table holds 90,000 to 130,000 clones, about 80% found once. Sequenced here: peripheral blood, sampled on day 0 of AZD1222 vaccination. Source of these receptors: an adult in good health.

In its sample, this clone was seen once. J is TRBJ2-1 and V is TRBV6-5, with TRBD1 identical over 9 bases. In germline, CDR1 is MNHEY, CDR2 SVGAGI. The length of the CDR3 is 14 residues. J gave up 12 bases and V 6 bases, and 12 bases lay outside the gene matches. CDR3: CASRSGTGTIRQFF. As DNA, the CDR3 is TGTGCCAGCAGATCCGGGACAGGGACTATTCGGCAGTTCTTC.

This clone was observed a few times. V and J are TRBV4-1 and TRBJ1-2; no firm D call. Trimming took off 3 bases at V and 0 bases at J, with 20 bases between the two ends. The CDR3 totals 18 residues. The V gene's germline CDR1 is MGHRA and CDR2 YSYEKL. The CDR3 DNA reads TGCGCCAGCAGCCACGAGAGGGCACGCATATTAACTAACTATGGCTACACCTTC. Translation: CASSHERARILTNYGYTF.

The rearrangement links TRBV4-2 to TRBJ1-5, with D unclear. V was trimmed by 1 base and J by 5 bases, leaving 12 bases between them. Germline loops: CDR1 LGHNA, CDR2 YNFKEQ. The CDR3 length is 15 residues. The DNA for the CDR3 is TGTGCCAGCAGCCAAGTGGGTTTCGAGGATCAGCCCCAGCATTTT. Translated: CASSQVGFEDQPQHF.

The V call is TRBV6-5, the J call TRBJ1-2; D call uncertain. Germline CDR1 MNHEY, CDR2 SVGAGI. The ends were cut back, 6 bases at V and 12 bases at J, with 20 bases in the middle. This CDR3 region has 13 residues. CDR3 in amino acids: CASSPARGATDTF. In DNA, the CDR3 is TGTGCCAGCAGCCCCGCCCGGGGAGCGACGGACACCTTC.

V usage is TRBV20-1 and J usage is TRBJ1-5; tentative D call: TRBD1 (5 bases). Germline CDR1 DFQATT, CDR2 SNEGSKA (reference sequence). Trimming removed 3 bases from V and 6 bases from J, with 18 bases in between. The CDR3 consists of 15 residues. CDR3 amino acids: CSASGGTGMGQPQHF. CDR3 in DNA: TGCAGTGCTAGTGGGGGGACCGGGATGGGTCAGCCCCAGCATTTT.

The chain links TRBV5-1 to TRBJ2-2; 8 nucleotides agree with TRBD2. CDR1 and CDR2 from the germline V gene are SGHRS and YFSETQ. The CDR3 loop spans 15 amino acids. The junction had 6 bases not matched to a gene; V was cut back by 3 bases and J by 5 bases. This CDR3 reads CASSWGLVGTGELFF. The CDR3 DNA is TGCGCCAGCAGCTGGGGACTAGTGGGGACCGGGGAGCTGTTTTTT.

This clone was seen only a few times. The rearrangement uses TRBV5-1 and TRBJ1-5; TRBD1 matches 7 bases. Germline CDR1 and CDR2: SGHRS and YFSETQ. The CDR3 sequence is 15 residues long. V lost 2 bases, J lost 5 bases, and 7 bases stayed unmatched. CDR3 residues: CASSLTGADYQPQHF. CDR3 nucleotide sequence: TGCGCCAGCAGCTTAACAGGGGCGGATTATCAGCCCCAGCATTTT.

CDR3 sequence reads: CASSSTIGGTGQPQHF. The CDR3 DNA reads TGTGCCAGCAGCTCCACGATTGGAGGGACAGGCCAGCCCCAGCATTTT. The chain uses TRBV9 and TRBJ1-5; 8 positions agree with TRBD1. CDR3 length: 16 amino acids. The junction had 13 bases not matched to a gene; V was cut back by 4 bases and J by 7 bases. Germline loops: CDR1 SGDLS, CDR2 YYNGEE.

This chain connects TRBV10-3 to TRBJ2-2; D call uncertain. CDR1 and CDR2 from the germline V gene are ENHRY and SYGVKD. The V and J ends lost 2 bases and 0 bases respectively, with 7 bases between them. The CDR3 contains 15 residues. The CDR3 coding sequence is TGTGCCATCAGTGAGAAGGACGCGAACACCGGGGAGCTGTTTTTT. Protein sequence: CAISEKDANTGELFF.

This clone was recorded once. The chain combines TRBV6-5 with TRBJ1-1, with TRBD1 matching over 8 bases. Trimming at V came to 5 bases and at J to 1 base, leaving 6 bases not matched to a gene. Germline V gene sequence: CDR1 MNHEY, CDR2 SVGAGI. There are 15 residues in the CDR3. CDR3 sequence reads: CASSPGDRGNTEAFF. CDR3 sequence (DNA): TGTGCCAGCAGTCCCGGTGACAGGGGGAACACTGAAGCTTTCTTT.

This chain connects TRBV30 to TRBJ1-3; unclear D gene. The V gene's germline CDR1 is GTSNPN and CDR2 SVGIG (reference sequence). Trimming removed 4 bases from V and 0 bases from J, with 10 bases in between. The CDR3 consists of 14 residues. CDR3 region: CAWTEGYSGNTIYF. The CDR3 DNA reads as TGTGCCTGGACCGAAGGATACTCTGGAAACACCATATATTTT.

This clone was detected once. The rearrangement joins TRBV11-2 to TRBJ2-4; no clear D gene. The CDR3 covers 14 residues. The germline V gene encodes CDR1 SGHAT and CDR2 FQNNGV. The V and J ends lost 1 base and 7 bases respectively, with 11 bases between them. The CDR3 region is CASSLVGPFNIQYF. Here the CDR3 DNA reads TGTGCCAGCAGCTTAGTAGGGCCATTTAACATTCAGTACTTC. The full variable domain, completed using reference TRBV11-2 and TRBJ2-4, is EAGVAQSPRYKIIEKRQSVAFWCNPISGHATLYWYQQILGQGPKLLIQFQNNGVVDDSQLPKDRFSAERLKGVDSTLKIQPAKLEDSAVYLCASSLVGPFNIQYFGAGTRLSVL.

This rearrangement joins TRBV27 to TRBJ1-2; 9 bases are shared with TRBD1. Germline trimming cut 6 bases from V and 5 bases from J; bases unmatched to any gene: 13. This CDR3 has 16 residues. Per the germline V gene, CDR1 is MNHEY and CDR2 is SMNVEV (reference sequence). CDR3 sequence: CASSPRTGGLEYGYTF. DNA for the CDR3: TGTGCCAGCAGCCCGAGAACAGGGGGCTTAGAGTATGGCTACACCTTC.

V usage is TRBV6-1 and J usage is TRBJ2-5; D tentatively reads TRBD1 or TRBD2 (5 bases each). The CDR3 consists of 16 residues. Trimming shortened V by 4 bases and J by 5 bases, and 20 bases separated the two germline ends. CDR1 is MNHNS, CDR2 SASEGT, per germline. CDR3 sequence: CASSVDKSAGGETQYF. In DNA form, the CDR3 reads TGTGCCAGCAGTGTGGACAAATCCGCAGGCGGGGAGACCCAGTACTTC.

The rearrangement links TRBV24-1 to TRBJ2-3, with 9 bases identical to TRBD2. Losses at the gene ends were 7 bases for V and 4 bases for J; bases not matched to a gene: 8. Germline loops: CDR1 KGHDR, CDR2 SFDVKD. There are 15 residues in the CDR3. CDR3 sequence reads: CATRSSGSGPDTQYF. For the CDR3, the DNA is TGTGCCACCAGGAGTAGCGGGAGTGGGCCAGATACGCAGTATTTT.

This clone was observed a single time. The chain has TRBV5-4 and TRBJ2-7, with a possible D match to TRBD2 (5 bases). This CDR3 has 17 residues. Trimming removed 4 bases from V and 1 base from J, with 21 bases in between. CDR1 SGHNT and CDR2 YYREEE come from the germline V gene (reference sequence). In DNA, the CDR3 is TGTGCCAGCAGCCTAGAGGTAGTAGGCGGGCAATCCTACGAGCAGTACTTC. This gives the protein CASSLEVVGGQSYEQYF. The full variable domain, with the rest looked up from reference TRBV5-4 and TRBJ2-7, is ETGVTQSPTHLIKTRGQQVTLRCSSQSGHNTVSWYQQALGQGPQFIFQYYREEENGRGNFPPRFSGLQFPNYSSELNVNALELDDSALYLCASSLEVVGGQSYEQYFGPGTRLTVT.

The chain recombines TRBV3-1 (or the pseudogene TRBV3-2) with TRBJ1-3; D not certain. CDR1 LGHDT and CDR2 YNNKEL come from the germline V gene (reference sequence). V was trimmed by 4 bases and J by 7 bases, leaving 11 bases between them. CDR3 size: 13 residues. The CDR3 sequence: CASSRSDGNTIYF. The CDR3 coding sequence is TGTGCCAGCAGCCGATCCGATGGGAACACCATATATTTT.

The chain combines TRBV5-1 with TRBJ2-5; tentative D call: TRBD2 (5 bases). Trimming left V 5 bases short and J 3 bases short, with 11 bases between. Germline CDR1 and CDR2: SGHRS and YFSETQ. This CDR3 is built from 13 residues. DNA of the CDR3: TGCGCCAGCAGTCGAGTCGGGAAAGAGACCCAGTACTTC. Its protein is CASSRVGKETQYF.

The rearrangement links TRBV7-3 to TRBJ2-1; perhaps TRBD1 as D (5 bases). This CDR3 region has 15 residues. Germline-derived CDR1 and CDR2 are SGHTA and FQGTGA. V lost 2 bases and J 8 bases, leaving 16 bases between the germline ends. The CDR3 here is CASSLRPRVGDEQFF. The DNA of the CDR3 is TGTGCCAGCAGCTTACGACCCAGGGTAGGGGATGAGCAGTTCTTC.

The rearrangement joins TRBV7-3 to TRBJ2-1; no firm D call. Germline CDR1 and CDR2: SGHTA and FQGTGA. V shed 5 bases and J shed 8 bases, with 13 bases lying between them. The CDR3 spans 13 residues. CDR3 residues: CASSPSNLDEQFF. The DNA of the CDR3 is TGTGCCAGCAGCCCGAGTAATTTGGATGAGCAGTTCTTC.

V is TRBV27 and J is TRBJ2-3, with D uncertain. Germline values: CDR1 MNHEY, CDR2 SMNVEV (reference sequence). This CDR3 comprises 14 residues. The V end was cut by 5 bases, the J end by 1 base, with 10 bases between. The CDR3 DNA is TGTGCCAGCAGTCGTCCCGACGGCACAGATACGCAGTATTTT. Protein: CASSRPDGTDTQYF.

The chain employs TRBV28 and TRBJ2-7; D is ambiguous. The CDR3 length is 14 residues. V lost 4 bases, J lost 7 bases, and 17 bases lay in between. Germline V gene data show CDR1 as MDHEN and CDR2 as SYDVKM. CDR3 region: CASSSLSGRREQYF. CDR3 coding DNA: TGTGCCAGCAGTTCCCTCTCCGGGCGTCGGGAGCAGTACTTC.

V and J are TRBV19 and TRBJ2-2, with 9 nucleotides matching TRBD1. The CDR3 length is 14 residues. The germline CDR1 and CDR2 sequences are LNHDA and SQIVND (reference sequence). Germline trimming cut 6 bases from V and 1 base from J; bases unmatched to any gene: 0. Here the CDR3 DNA reads TGTGCCAGTAGGGACAGGGGGAACACCGGGGAGCTGTTTTTT. Its protein is CASRDRGNTGELFF. The whole variable domain, filled in from reference TRBV19 and TRBJ2-2, reads DGGITQSPKYLFRKEGQNVTLSCEQNLNHDAMYWYRQDPGQGLRLIYYSQIVNDFQKGDIAEGYSVSREKKESFPLTVTSAQKNPTAFYLCASRDRGNTGELFFGEGSRLTVL.

The V gene is TRBV5-6, the J gene TRBJ1-1; D not certain. Trimming left V 6 bases short and J 1 base short, with 10 bases between. Germline V gives CDR1 SGHDT, CDR2 YYEEEE. The CDR3 spans 13 residues. CDR3 region: CASTKSRNTEAFF. DNA of the CDR3: TGTGCCAGCACCAAATCCAGGAACACTGAAGCTTTCTTT.

This clone showed up just once. V gene TRBV18 combines with J gene TRBJ2-3; TRBD2 matches at 8 bases. The ends lost 5 bases at V and 2 bases at J; junction bases unmatched: 3. This CDR3 is 14 amino acids long. Germline V gene data show CDR1 as KGHSH and CDR2 as LQKENI. CDR3 bases: TGTGCCAGCTCAACGGGAGGGTTCACAGATACGCAGTATTTT. Protein product: CASSTGGFTDTQYF.

This rearrangement joins TRBV5-6 to TRBJ2-7, with D perhaps given as TRBD1 or TRBD2 (5 bases each). Per germline, CDR1 SGHDT and CDR2 YYEEEE. CDR3 length equals 14 residues. V was clipped by 6 bases and J by 3 bases, with 16 bases between them. The CDR3 protein is CASNRPGRDYEQYF. Here the CDR3 DNA reads TGTGCCAGCAACAGACCGGGACGGGACTACGAGCAGTACTTC.

The chain has TRBV5-8 and TRBJ2-3; D unclear. Trimming left V 0 bases short and J 2 bases short, with 7 bases between. The CDR3 runs to 14 residues. Looked up from germline, CDR1 is SGHTS and CDR2 is YDEGEE. This CDR3 reads CASSLGASTDTQYF. CDR3 coding DNA: TGTGCCAGCAGCTTGGGGGCTTCCACAGATACGCAGTATTTT.